The rows below give T cell receptor beta chains drawn from one sample of a study of T-cell reconstitution after alpha-beta-depleted transplantation in children. A single record per CDR3 protein comes from TCRdb applying MiXCR to the PCR reads. The sample lists about 610,000 distinct CDR3 sequences, 27% seen once, with around 36% in the top ten. Sequencing used PBMCs, obtained before TCRalphabeta/CD19-depleted stem cell transplant. Receptor source: a boy under two years old with Wiskott-Aldrich syndrome, due to receive a stem cell transplant. CDR3s include the opening cysteine and the closing phenylalanine or tryptophan. The D gene is left open where the match is weak. Not every row has a clone size; where given, it reads once, few, many or a size class.

TRBV12-3/TRBV12-4	few	TRBJ1-5	15	NA	CASSSRGRHNQPQHF	TGTGCCAGCAGTTCGAGGGGCAGACACAATCAGCCCCAGCATTTT
TRBV25-1	NA	TRBJ1-6	15	TRBD1	CASSGSTDRARTLHF	TGTGCCAGCAGTGGATCGACGGACAGGGCCCGTACCCTCCACTTT
TRBV10-3	NA	TRBJ2-3	13	TRBD1	CAIGTGGIDTQYF	TGTGCCATCGGGACAGGGGGAATAGATACGCAGTATTTT
TRBV5-1	few	TRBJ2-2	15	NA	CASSLEGLNTGELFF	TGCGCCAGCAGCTTGGAGGGACTGAACACCGGGGAGCTGTTTTTT
TRBV5-1	NA	TRBJ1-1	15	NA	CASSRAETVNTEAFF	TGCGCCAGTTCCAGGGCAGAAACCGTGAACACTGAAGCTTTCTTT
TRBV20-1	few	TRBJ1-1	13	NA	CSVSPHSNTEAFF	TGCAGTGTCTCCCCCCACAGTAACACTGAAGCTTTCTTT
TRBV5-6	few	TRBJ2-7	14	TRBD1	CASSSPGQGWEQYF	TGTGCCAGCAGCTCCCCGGGACAGGGGTGGGAGCAGTACTTC
TRBV20-1	few	TRBJ1-5	14	NA	CSARTVDSNQPQHF	TGCAGTGCTAGGACAGTAGATAGCAATCAGCCCCAGCATTTT
TRBV5-1	few	TRBJ2-3	15	NA	CASSFRTGSTDTQYF	TGCGCCAGCAGCTTTCGGACGGGAAGCACAGATACGCAGTATTTT
TRBV20-1	few	TRBJ2-1	13	NA	CSASDGFRNEQFF	TGCAGTGCTAGCGATGGATTTAGGAATGAGCAGTTCTTC
TRBV3-1	few	TRBJ2-5	13	NA	CASRDYRRGTQYF	TGTGCCAGCAGGGATTATCGGAGGGGGACCCAGTACTTC
TRBV5-6	few	TRBJ1-4	16	TRBD1	CASSSGPGTGGEKLFF	TGTGCCAGCAGCTCCGGACCCGGGACAGGAGGCGAAAAACTGTTTTTT
TRBV28	NA	TRBJ2-3	17	NA	CASSFNIPTGFTDTQYF	TGTGCCAGCAGTTTCAATATTCCTACGGGATTCACAGATACGCAGTATTTT
TRBV28	many	TRBJ2-5	14	TRBD1	CASSQGGSQETQYF	TGTGCCAGCAGTCAAGGGGGCTCCCAAGAGACCCAGTACTTC
TRBV5-1	NA	TRBJ2-2	17	TRBD2	CASSFRTSGRMHGELFF	TGCGCCAGCAGCTTCCGGACTAGCGGGAGAATGCACGGGGAGCTGTTTTTT
TRBV7-8	NA	TRBJ1-4	13	NA	CASTSQANEKLFF	TGTGCCAGCACCTCGCAGGCTAATGAAAAACTGTTTTTT
TRBV27	NA	TRBJ2-3	16	TRBD2	CASSVTSGSVTDTQYF	TGTGCCAGCAGTGTGACTAGCGGGAGCGTAACAGATACGCAGTATTTT
TRBV7-8	NA	TRBJ2-7	17	TRBD2	CASSLGLAGANSYEQYF	TGTGCCAGCAGCCTCGGACTAGCGGGAGCGAACTCCTACGAGCAGTACTTC
TRBV9	NA	TRBJ2-7	14	NA	CASSVGRGNYEQYF	TGTGCCAGCAGCGTAGGTCGGGGGAACTACGAGCAGTACTTC
TRBV3-1	NA	TRBJ2-5	13	NA	CASSQHSGETQYF	TGTGCCAGCAGCCAACATTCGGGTGAGACCCAGTACTTC
TRBV24-1	few	TRBJ2-1	15	TRBD2	CATSGREGGINEQFF	TGTGCCACCAGTGGTCGGGAGGGTGGTATAAATGAGCAGTTCTTC
TRBV5-1	few	TRBJ1-1	15	TRBD1	CASSWNRGLNTEAFF	TGCGCCAGCAGCTGGAACAGGGGACTGAACACTGAAGCTTTCTTT
TRBV7-6	NA	TRBJ1-3	17	NA	CASSLADFSTSGNTIYF	TGTGCCAGCAGCTTAGCGGATTTCTCTACCTCTGGAAACACCATATATTTT
TRBV4-1	few	TRBJ2-1	18	TRBD1	CASSQLGQGASSYNEQFF	TGCGCCAGCAGCCAACTGGGACAGGGGGCAAGCTCCTACAATGAGCAGTTCTTC
TRBV12-3/TRBV12-4	few	TRBJ1-5	15	TRBD1	CASRGTGGRHQPQHF	TGTGCCAGCAGGGGGACAGGGGGTCGCCATCAGCCCCAGCATTTT
TRBV18	NA	TRBJ2-1	13	NA	CASSPMLSNEQFF	TGTGCCAGCTCACCAATGTTGTCAAATGAGCAGTTCTTC
TRBV25-1	NA	TRBJ2-5	14	TRBD2	CASRLAGARETQYF	TGTGCCAGCAGACTAGCGGGAGCCCGGGAGACCCAGTACTTC
TRBV3-1	NA	TRBJ2-1	17	TRBD1	CASSANRGQGSYNEQFF	TGTGCCAGCAGCGCGAACAGGGGACAAGGATCCTACAATGAGCAGTTCTTC
TRBV27	NA	TRBJ2-3	17	TRBD2	CASRYTKLAGVADTQYF	TGTGCCAGCAGATATACAAAACTAGCGGGAGTTGCAGATACGCAGTATTTT
TRBV20-1	few	TRBJ1-1	16	TRBD1	CSARGVRGPPNTEAFF	TGCAGTGCTAGAGGGGTGAGGGGGCCACCGAACACTGAAGCTTTCTTT
TRBV5-1	few	TRBJ2-1	16	TRBD2	CASSFSLAGGHNEQFF	TGCGCCAGCAGCTTTTCCTTAGCGGGAGGCCACAATGAGCAGTTCTTC
TRBV5-4	few	TRBJ2-2	15	NA	CASSLNGQNTGELFF	TGTGCCAGCAGCTTGAACGGGCAAAACACCGGGGAGCTGTTTTTT
TRBV20-1	few	TRBJ1-5	15	NA	CSASPGTRRNQPQHF	TGCAGTGCTAGTCCAGGGACAAGGAGGAATCAGCCCCAGCATTTT
TRBV20-1	NA	TRBJ2-2	16	TRBD2	CSARLAGAANTGELFF	TGCAGTGCTAGACTAGCGGGAGCTGCGAACACCGGGGAGCTGTTTTTT
TRBV30	NA	TRBJ2-7	11	NA	CSWSVSYEQYF	TGTTCCTGGAGTGTTTCCTACGAGCAGTACTTC
TRBV28	NA	TRBJ2-5	16	TRBD2	CASSLSGRALRETQYF	TGTGCCAGCAGTCTTAGCGGGAGGGCCCTCCGAGAGACTCAGTACTTC
TRBV10-3	NA	TRBJ2-3	19	TRBD2	CAIRGERTSGRTGTDTQYF	TGTGCCATCAGGGGGGAGAGGACTAGCGGGAGAACGGGGACAGATACGCAGTATTTT
TRBV5-1	many	TRBJ2-1	15	NA	CASSRGLAGGNEQFF	TGCGCCAGCAGCCGTGGGCTGGCCGGAGGCAATGAGCAGTTCTTC
TRBV7-9	few	TRBJ2-2	13	NA	CASRPQGAGELFF	TGTGCCAGCAGACCGCAGGGAGCCGGGGAGCTGTTTTTT
TRBV3-1	few	TRBJ1-1	17	NA	CASSQEAHPVGNTEAFF	TGTGCCAGCAGCCAAGAAGCCCACCCAGTAGGGAACACTGAAGCTTTCTTT
TRBV12-3/TRBV12-4	few	TRBJ2-3	16	TRBD2	CASSPGGAGGTDTQYF	TGTGCCAGCAGCCCCGGGGGAGCGGGAGGCACAGATACGCAGTATTTT
TRBV5-1	NA	TRBJ2-1	16	NA	CASSPTLATSYNEQFF	TGCGCCAGCAGCCCCACGCTAGCGACCTCCTACAATGAGCAGTTCTTC
TRBV18	NA	TRBJ2-7	17	NA	CASSPTPSGTPYYEQYF	TGTGCCAGCTCACCAACCCCATCCGGGACACCTTATTACGAGCAGTACTTC
TRBV20-1	NA	TRBJ1-2	14	TRBD1	CSALRSGQGYGYTF	TGCAGTGCTCTCAGGTCGGGACAGGGCTATGGCTACACCTTC
TRBV10-3	NA	TRBJ1-1	12	NA	CAISEGALGAFF	TGTGCCATCAGTGAAGGGGCCCTCGGAGCTTTCTTT
TRBV20-1	few	TRBJ1-3	11	NA	CSARDTNTIYF	TGCAGTGCTAGAGATACGAACACCATATATTTT
TRBV7-2	few	TRBJ2-1	17	TRBD2	CASSFAGLAGGRNEQFF	TGTGCCAGCAGCTTCGCGGGACTAGCGGGAGGGAGGAATGAGCAGTTCTTC
TRBV20-1	NA	TRBJ2-7	12	NA	CSASGVVYEQYF	TGCAGTGCTAGTGGGGTCGTTTACGAGCAGTACTTC
TRBV4-1	few	TRBJ2-1	17	TRBD2	CASSHPWGAGVGNEQFF	TGCGCCAGCAGCCACCCCTGGGGAGCGGGAGTAGGAAATGAGCAGTTCTTC
TRBV20-1	NA	TRBJ2-1	11	TRBD2	CRGLAGDEQFF	TGCAGGGGACTAGCGGGAGATGAGCAGTTCTTC
TRBV7-9	NA	TRBJ1-2	14	TRBD1	CASSRQGRDYGYTF	TGTGCCAGCAGTCGACAGGGGAGGGACTATGGCTACACCTTC